Listed here is a single TCR beta chain. This sample is part of a study of shared clonotypes between healthy human individuals. Overall study context: CD4 naive and CD4 memory each took three plates per donor, while CD8 naive took two and CD8 memory one.

The germline V gene encodes CDR1 GTSNPN and CDR2 SVGIG (reference sequence). The CDR3 totals 15 residues. V was pared by 1 base and J by 9 bases, with 6 bases of the junction left unmatched. This table comes from immunoSEQ multiplex PCR, and its TCRdb copy is limited to in-frame clones, with some not included. The top ten hold about 10% of the sample, which has 190,000 or so clones, over 50% seen once. The source of this sequence is a man aged 25 to 40 in good health. The V call is TRBV30, the J call TRBJ2-1; 13 bases map to TRBD2. The sample consisted of memory CD4+ T cells sorted from blood. This sample's subset: CD45RA-negative fraction. CDR3 loop: CAWSELAGGPGEQFF. CDR3 DNA sequence: TGTGCCTGGAGTGAACTAGCGGGAGGGCCAGGTGAGCAGTTCTTC.